Listed here are 17 T cell receptor beta chains from one sample, sequenced in a study of T cells after posttransplantation cyclophosphamide. The repertoire was sequenced with immunoSEQ multiplex PCR; TCRdb's copy has only in-frame clones and lacks some. The sample shows approximately 39,000 clones, none of them appearing just once. The sample consisted of PBMCs. These receptors were taken from a girl aged 5-17 years in good health, CMV-negative, and a related stem cell transplant donor.

In this sample, this clone turned up a few times. The chain links TRBV2 to TRBJ2-1, with TRBD2 matching over 8 bases. The trim removed 7 bases at V and 15 bases at J, leaving 11 bases unmatched. CDR3 size: 12 residues. The V gene's germline CDR1 is SNHLY and CDR2 FYNNEI. CDR3 in amino acids: CASTVGGGYRFF. CDR3 sequence (DNA): TGTGCCAGCACTGTGGGCGGGGGGTATCGGTTCTTC. Combining the CDR3 with reference TRBV2 and TRBJ2-1 gives the whole variable domain EPEVTQTPSHQVTQMGQEVILRCVPISNHLYFYWYRQILGQKVEFLVSFYNNEISEKSEIFDDQFSVERPDGSNFTLKIRSTKLEDSAMYFCASTVGGGYRFFGPGTRLTVL.

The chain links TRBV29-1 to TRBJ2-7, with 7 bases that match TRBD1. Germline assignment: CDR1 SQVTM and CDR2 ANQGSEA. The V segment lost 4 bases and the J segment 7 bases; nucleotides outside the gene matches: 7. CDR3 length: 12 amino acids. The CDR3 region is CSVGADRDEQYF. CDR3 coding DNA: TGCAGCGTTGGGGCCGACAGGGATGAGCAGTACTTC.

At least ten counts were recorded for this clone. The J gene is TRBJ2-7, the V gene TRBV7-7; the D is unclear. This CDR3 comprises 18 residues. V was trimmed by 2 bases and J by 0 bases, leaving 20 bases between them. The V gene's germline CDR1 is SSHAT and CDR2 FNYEAQ (reference sequence). CDR3 residues: CASSLSSIAPPLSYEQYF. In DNA, the CDR3 is TGTGCCAGCAGCTTAAGTTCGATTGCGCCTCCGCTCTCCTACGAGCAGTACTTC.

This clone has a count of ten or more. The chain recombines TRBV10-3 with TRBJ2-3, with 12 positions matching TRBD2. This CDR3 comprises 16 residues. V trimming: 3 bases; J trimming: 3 bases; junction bases outside the gene matches: 4. Germline values: CDR1 ENHRY, CDR2 SYGVKD. CDR3 nucleotide sequence: TGTGCCATCAGTGACCTAGCGGGGGGGAGTACAGATACGCAGTATTTT. Encoded protein: CAISDLAGGSTDTQYF.

This clone was counted many times. The chain joins TRBV11-2 to TRBJ1-4; 9 bases map to TRBD1. V shed 6 bases and J 8 bases; nucleotides not matched to a gene: 4. Looked up from germline, CDR1 is SGHAT and CDR2 is FQNNGV. The CDR3 has 13 amino acids. CDR3 coding DNA: TGTGCCAGCAGTGGGACAGGGTACGAAAAACTGTTTTTT. This gives the protein CASSGTGYEKLFF. The complete variable domain, with remaining parts taken from reference TRBV11-2 and TRBJ1-4, reads EAGVAQSPRYKIIEKRQSVAFWCNPISGHATLYWYQQILGQGPKLLIQFQNNGVVDDSQLPKDRFSAERLKGVDSTLKIQPAKLEDSAVYLCASSGTGYEKLFFGSGTQLSVL.

This clone showed up many times. The chain combines TRBV29-1 with TRBJ2-7, with D perhaps matching TRBD2 (6 bases). V lost 0 bases to trimming and J lost 4 bases, with 7 bases between them. The CDR3 covers 12 residues. CDR1 and CDR2 from the germline V gene are SQVTM and ANQGSEA. In nucleotides, the CDR3 is TGCAGCGTTGAAGATCGGGGGTACGAGCAGTACTTC. It codes for CSVEDRGYEQYF.

The sample holds a few counts of this clone. This chain links TRBV11-2 with TRBJ1-4; a weak D match, TRBD1 (6 bases). CDR1 and CDR2 (germline): SGHAT, FQNNGV. V was shortened by 1 base and J by 4 bases, with 13 bases between the two germline ends. This CDR3 is built from 16 residues. DNA of the CDR3: TGTGCCAGCAGCTTAGGTCTACAGGGATTTAATGAAAAACTGTTTTTT. Amino acids: CASSLGLQGFNEKLFF.

This clone was counted a few times. CDR3 nucleotide sequence: TGTGCCAGCAGCCCACGGGGGGACAGGGCAATAGATACGCAGTATTTT. Protein product: CASSPRGDRAIDTQYF. The chain joins TRBV9 to TRBJ2-3, with 9 nucleotides matching TRBD1. In germline, CDR1 is SGDLS, CDR2 YYNGEE. J was trimmed by 5 bases and V by 4 bases; bases with no gene match: 11. The CDR3 loop spans 16 amino acids.

There are many counts of this clone. The chain carries TRBV27 and TRBJ2-4; TRBD1 matches at 9 bases. This CDR3 comprises 19 residues. Looked up from germline, CDR1 is MNHEY and CDR2 is SMNVEV (reference sequence). The ends lost 6 bases at V and 0 bases at J; junction bases unmatched: 15. This CDR3 reads CASSRRPGTGPVAKNIQYF. The CDR3 nucleotides are TGTGCCAGCAGCCGGAGACCCGGGACAGGGCCCGTAGCCAAAAACATTCAGTACTTC.

This clone was seen many times. The chain employs TRBV6-6 and TRBJ2-2; TRBD1 might be the D (6 bases). Looked up from germline, CDR1 is MNHNY and CDR2 is SVGAGI (reference sequence). The ends were cut back, 0 bases at V and 6 bases at J, with 11 bases in the middle. The CDR3 totals 15 residues. The CDR3 nucleotides are TGTGCCAGCAGTTACTCGTCAGGGGCGGCCGGGGAGCTGTTTTTT. It yields the protein CASSYSSGAAGELFF.

The table lists this clone with many counts. J is TRBJ2-5 and V is TRBV7-9; the match to TRBD2 covers 12 bases. Germline assignment: CDR1 SEHNR and CDR2 FQNEAQ (reference sequence). There are 16 residues in the CDR3. J was trimmed by 1 base and V by 4 bases; bases with no gene match: 4. CDR3 sequence: CASSWTSGAIQETQYF. Here the CDR3 DNA reads TGTGCCAGCAGCTGGACTAGCGGGGCGATCCAAGAGACCCAGTACTTC.

This clone was recorded at least ten times. The chain combines TRBV2 with TRBJ1-4; TRBD1 matches at 7 bases. The CDR3 runs to 14 residues. Germline CDR1 is SNHLY and CDR2 is FYNNEI. Germline trimming cut 5 bases from V and 5 bases from J; bases unmatched to any gene: 5. CDR3 nucleotide sequence: TGTGCCAGCAGTCGGGACAGTACCAATGAAAAACTGTTTTTT. Amino acid sequence: CASSRDSTNEKLFF.

This clone was detected only a few times. The rearrangement uses TRBV11-2 and TRBJ1-2; a weak D match, TRBD1 (6 bases). Trimming cost V 5 bases and J 7 bases, with 17 bases left between them. Per germline, CDR1 SGHAT and CDR2 FQNNGV. The CDR3 length is 14 residues. DNA for the CDR3: TGTGCCAGCAGCGTGATACAGGGAAACGGTGGCTACACCTTC. Translation: CASSVIQGNGGYTF.

The chain recombines TRBV7-9 with TRBJ1-2; D may be TRBD1 (6 bases). Trimming left V 4 bases short and J 4 bases short, with 10 bases between. Germline CDR1 SEHNR, CDR2 FQNEAQ (reference sequence). This CDR3 contains 13 residues. The chain's CDR3 is CASSSDRFYGYTF. As DNA, the CDR3 is TGTGCCAGCAGCTCTGACAGGTTCTATGGCTACACCTTC.

This clone was recorded at least ten times. CDR3: CASNPASPGELFF. As DNA, the CDR3 is TGCGCCAGCAACCCCGCGAGCCCCGGGGAGCTGTTTTTT. The chain joins TRBV10-2 to TRBJ2-2; D not resolved. The CDR3 sequence is 13 residues long. V lost 7 bases to trimming and J lost 6 bases, with 12 bases between them. Germline CDR1 reads WSHSY; CDR2 reads SAAADI.

The chain carries TRBV7-2 and TRBJ1-2, with D perhaps matching TRBD1 (6 bases). From germline, CDR1 is SGHTA and CDR2 FQGNSA. V was trimmed by 7 bases and J by 4 bases, leaving 19 bases between them. CDR3 length: 15 residues. As DNA, the CDR3 is TGTGCCAGCACCATCATCAACAGGGCCTCCTATGGCTACACCTTC. It codes for CASTIINRASYGYTF.

There are a few counts of this clone. The chain recombines TRBV5-5 with TRBJ2-7, with D uncertain. From germline, CDR1 is SGHKS and CDR2 YYEKEE (reference sequence). This CDR3 spans 13 amino acids. With 0 bases removed from V and 4 bases from J, the gap between germline ends came to 8 bases. CDR3 in amino acids: CASSLAVSYEQYF. In nucleotides, the CDR3 is TGTGCCAGCAGCTTGGCCGTTTCGTACGAGCAGTACTTC.